Shown below are 16 T cell receptor beta chains from a single sample sequenced in a study. TCRdb reanalysed the RT-PCR reads using MiXCR and keeps one entry per CDR3 protein. The sample has 650,000 to 800,000 distinct CDR3 sequences; over 12% are singletons. The sequencing input was memory CD4+ T cells from blood. Receptors were obtained from a female donor in good health, serving as a healthy control.

At least ten counts were recorded for this clonotype. The CDR3 bases are TGTGCCAGCAGTTATCCCCAGGGGACCTCCTACGAGCAGTACTTC. Translated, it gives CASSYPQGTSYEQYF. The V and J genes are TRBV6-5 and TRBJ2-7, with a possible D match to TRBD1 (6 bases). V was shortened by 3 bases and J by 0 bases, with 12 bases between the two germline ends. The CDR3 has 15 amino acids. In germline, CDR1 is MNHEY, CDR2 SVGAGI.

The chain couples TRBV6-5 to TRBJ1-5; TRBD1 matches 10 bases. In germline, CDR1 is MNHEY, CDR2 SVGAGI. Unmatched junction bases numbered 6, after V lost 5 bases and J lost 14 bases. The CDR3 runs 12 residues. The chain's CDR3 is CASSGQGVYEHF. Written as DNA, the CDR3 is TGTGCCAGCAGTGGACAGGGGGTCTACGAGCATTTT.

The rearrangement joins TRBV11-3 to TRBJ2-1, with 8 bases aligning to TRBD2. This CDR3 has 16 amino acids. Trimming at V came to 0 bases and at J to 7 bases, leaving 8 bases not matched to a gene. The V gene's germline CDR1 is SGHNT and CDR2 YENEEA. For the CDR3, the DNA is TGTGCCAGCAGCTTAGAGTCTACCGGGACTAGTAATGAGCAGTTCTTC. It yields the protein CASSLESTGTSNEQFF.

This clonotype has a handful of counts. V is TRBV20-1 and J is TRBJ2-1, with 9 nucleotides matching TRBD2. V gave up 5 bases and J gave up 4 bases; unmatched junction bases: 3. This CDR3 spans 13 amino acids. Germline CDR1 and CDR2: DFQATT and SNEGSKA (reference sequence). CDR3 in DNA: TGCAGTGCTCTAGCGGGGTGGTACAATGAGCAGTTCTTC. This encodes CSALAGWYNEQFF.

This clonotype was detected only a few times. The chain uses TRBV20-1 and TRBJ2-5; a possible D gene is TRBD1 (5 bases). Germline V gives CDR1 DFQATT, CDR2 SNEGSKA (reference sequence). Trimming took off 6 bases at V and 2 bases at J, with 13 bases between the two ends. The CDR3 length is 13 residues. CDR3: CSATTGFQETQYF. CDR3 nucleotide sequence: TGCAGTGCCACTACAGGTTTTCAAGAGACCCAGTACTTC.

This clonotype has at least ten counts. This CDR3 is CASSKAGGPGGETQYF. The CDR3 DNA reads as TGTGCCAGCAGCAAAGCGGGAGGGCCGGGGGGGGAGACCCAGTACTTC. This sequence joins TRBV7-2 and TRBJ2-5, with 10 bases identical to TRBD2. The CDR3 length is 16 residues. The junction had 11 bases not matched to a gene; V was cut back by 5 bases and J by 5 bases. Germline V gene lookup returns CDR1 SGHTA and CDR2 FQGNSA. The full variable domain, its missing parts supplied by reference TRBV7-2 and TRBJ2-5, is GAGVSQSPSNKVTEKGKDVELRCDPISGHTALYWYRQSLGQGLEFLIYFQGNSAPDKSGLPSDRFSAERTGGSVSTLTIQRTQQEDSAVYLCASSKAGGPGGETQYFGPGTRLLVL.

The chain recombines TRBV20-1 with TRBJ2-5; TRBD1 or TRBD2 may be the D gene (5 bases each). This CDR3 comprises 12 residues. V dropped 5 bases and J dropped 7 bases, with 14 bases sitting between them. Per germline, CDR1 DFQATT and CDR2 SNEGSKA (reference sequence). The DNA for the CDR3 is TGCAGTGCTCCGGGACCCAGCGGGACCCAGTACTTC. Protein: CSAPGPSGTQYF.

Remarks on this clonotype: A clone one base away is much larger, so this may be a read error. V and J are TRBV6-2 or TRBV6-3 and TRBJ2-7; D not resolved. Looked up from germline, CDR1 is MNHEY and CDR2 is SVGEGT. Between the trimmed V and J ends, which lost 5 bases and 3 bases, there was a span of 5 bases. The length of the CDR3 is 11 residues. The CDR3 loop is CASSDNYEQYF. The CDR3 bases are TGTGCCAGCAGTGACAACTACGAGCAGTACTTC.

This clonotype was detected many times. As DNA, the CDR3 is TGTGCCAGCAGTAGCGGGGGCCCCTACCGCACAGATACGCAGTATTTT. Translated, it gives CASSSGGPYRTDTQYF. V is TRBV6-6 and J is TRBJ2-3; 8 bases are shared with TRBD2. Germline V CDR1 and CDR2: MNHNY, SVGAGI (reference sequence). The CDR3 sequence is 16 residues long. V lost 5 bases to trimming and J lost 1 base; unmatched junction nucleotides: 8.

V gene TRBV5-1 combines with J gene TRBJ1-1; D is perhaps TRBD1 (5 bases). CDR3 length: 14 residues. Germline CDR1 reads SGHRS; CDR2 reads YFSETQ. Trimming cost V 3 bases and J 10 bases, with 19 bases left between them. The CDR3 DNA sequence: TGCGCCAGCAGCTGGCTGGACACGATGAGTGGAGCTTTCTTT. Translating gives CASSWLDTMSGAFF.

This clonotype was seen at least ten times. The chain links TRBV29-1 to TRBJ2-1; TRBD2 is a possible D gene (5 bases). Germline CDR1 and CDR2: SQVTM and ANQGSEA. The CDR3 is 15 amino acids. The V end lost 3 bases, the J end lost 7 bases, and 19 bases lay between the germline ends. The CDR3 here is CSVELATSPENEQFF. The DNA of the CDR3 is TGCAGCGTTGAGCTAGCTACTTCCCCCGAAAATGAGCAGTTCTTC.

V is TRBV12-3 or TRBV12-4 and J is TRBJ2-1, with 10 bases matching TRBD2. CDR3 length: 16 amino acids. V dropped 5 bases and J dropped 5; count of bases not matched to a gene: 9. CDR3 amino acids: CASSPGGTSADNEQFF. The CDR3 DNA is TGTGCCAGCAGTCCTGGCGGGACTAGCGCCGACAATGAGCAGTTCTTC.

The chain is built from TRBV24-1 and TRBJ2-1; TRBD2 matches 7 bases. Trimming cost V 4 bases and J 8 bases; bases outside gene matches: 13. The length of the CDR3 is 16 residues. Germline V gives CDR1 KGHDR, CDR2 SFDVKD. The CDR3 nucleotides read TGTGCCACCAGTGAAGATCAGGCGGGAGTAGTCGATGAGCAGTTCTTC. It translates to CATSEDQAGVVDEQFF.

This chain connects TRBV10-3 to TRBJ1-2; possibly TRBD1 for D (5 bases). Germline V gene sequence: CDR1 ENHRY, CDR2 SYGVKD. Trimming took 8 bases from V and 0 from J, leaving 7 bases between them. CDR3 length: 12 residues. CDR3 bases: TGTGCCATCGAGGGGACTAACTATGGCTACACCTTC. Protein sequence: CAIEGTNYGYTF.

A few counts support this clonotype. The V call is TRBV4-2, the J call TRBJ2-5, with 8 nucleotides matching TRBD2. CDR3 size: 16 residues. Germline CDR1 is LGHNA and CDR2 is YNFKEQ. With 0 bases clipped from V and 2 bases from J, the junction kept 5 bases outside the gene matches. The CDR3 sequence is CASSQEGLALQETQYF. For the CDR3, the DNA is TGTGCCAGCAGCCAAGAAGGACTAGCACTTCAAGAGACCCAGTACTTC.

The sample holds many counts of this clonotype. The chain is built from TRBV5-1 and TRBJ2-1, with a tentative D call TRBD2 (7 bases). Trimming took 4 bases from V and 4 from J, leaving 15 bases between them. CDR1 is SGHRS and CDR2 is YFSETQ in the germline V gene. CDR3 size: 15 residues. The CDR3 here is CASSPGGQGYNEQFF. CDR3 in DNA: TGCGCCAGCAGCCCGGGGGGACAAGGTTACAATGAGCAGTTCTTC.